Listed below are T cell receptor beta chains from one sample, sequenced in a study of HIV-infected children after antiretroviral therapy interruption. Each CDR3 protein is one row after TCRdb ran MiXCR on the 3' RACE reads. Of tens of thousands of distinct CDR3 sequences in the sample, approximately 7% were seen once. The sequences come from CD45RA+ CD4+ T cells from PBMCs, pooled from several time points, collected from a donor given antiretroviral therapy, either interrupted or continuous. Receptors originate from a pool of human donors with HIV. CDR3s leave out the opening cysteine and the closing phenylalanine or tryptophan. The D gene is left open where the match is weak. Clone size is given for some rows only: seen once, a few or many times, or a class if the clone is expanded.

V	size	D	J	CDR3
TRBV20-1	many	.	TRBJ2-7	SANGGTHTYEQY
TRBV11-2	many	.	TRBJ2-1	ASRLGKSMPF
TRBV3-1	many	TRBD2	TRBJ2-4	ASSQGSAGGAKNIQY
TRBV11-2	few	TRBD1	TRBJ2-5	ASSLKGADQETQY
TRBV28	many	.	TRBJ2-7	ASSSGVGLRGSYEQY
TRBV12-3/TRBV12-4	few	.	TRBJ2-7	ASSFGEREQY
TRBV12-3/TRBV12-4	many	.	TRBJ1-1	ASGDPDTEVF
TRBV28	few	.	TRBJ1-4	ASSLQLATNEKLF
TRBV9	many	.	TRBJ2-3	ASSVGWGDTQY
TRBV7-2	.	.	TRBJ2-7	ASRLSYEQY
TRBV12-3/TRBV12-4	.	TRBD1	TRBJ1-3	ASSLGTASGNTIY
TRBV29-1	.	.	TRBJ2-5	SVLVLGLPEETQY
TRBV24-1	many	TRBD1	TRBJ2-5	ATSDQTGGVETQY
TRBV5-1	.	TRBD1	TRBJ1-1	ASSLTLGEMGTDEAF
TRBV28	.	.	TRBJ1-1	ASSFISRGEGNTEAF
TRBV19	many	.	TRBJ2-1	ASSLGHSYNEQF